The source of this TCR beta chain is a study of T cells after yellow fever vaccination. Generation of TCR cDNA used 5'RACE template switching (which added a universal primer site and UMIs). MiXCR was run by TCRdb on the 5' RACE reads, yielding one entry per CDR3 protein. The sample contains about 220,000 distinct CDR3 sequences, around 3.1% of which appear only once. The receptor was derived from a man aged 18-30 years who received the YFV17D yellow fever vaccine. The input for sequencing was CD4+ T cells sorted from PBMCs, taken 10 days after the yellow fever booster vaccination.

The CDR3 reads CASRSGGSDTEAFF. Written as DNA, the CDR3 is TGCGCCAGCAGATCAGGGGGTTCGGACACTGAAGCTTTCTTT. The genes are TRBV5-1 and TRBJ1-1, with 7 bases fitting TRBD1. Germline loops: CDR1 SGHRS, CDR2 YFSETQ. This CDR3 spans 14 amino acids. V shed 5 bases, J shed 3 bases, and the junction held 7 bases outside the gene matches.